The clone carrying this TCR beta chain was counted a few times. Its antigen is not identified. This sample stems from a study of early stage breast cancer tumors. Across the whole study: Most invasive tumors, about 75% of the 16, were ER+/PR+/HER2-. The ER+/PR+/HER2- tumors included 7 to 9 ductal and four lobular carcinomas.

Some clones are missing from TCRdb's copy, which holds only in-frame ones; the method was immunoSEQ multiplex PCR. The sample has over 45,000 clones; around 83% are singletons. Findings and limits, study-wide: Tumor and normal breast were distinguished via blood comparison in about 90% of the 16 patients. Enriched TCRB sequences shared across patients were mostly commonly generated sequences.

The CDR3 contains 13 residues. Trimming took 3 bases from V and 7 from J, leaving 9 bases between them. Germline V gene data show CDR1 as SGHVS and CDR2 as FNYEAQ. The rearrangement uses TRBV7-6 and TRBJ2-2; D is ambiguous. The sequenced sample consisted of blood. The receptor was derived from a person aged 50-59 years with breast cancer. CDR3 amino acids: CASSFGQRGELFF. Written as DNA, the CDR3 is TGTGCCAGCAGCTTTGGCCAGCGCGGGGAGCTGTTTTTT.